This TCR beta chain was profiled in a study of blood T cell repertoires in COVID-19. Study-wide context: Specimens from acute and convalescent COVID-19 originated in the United States, Italy and Spain.

Germline V gives CDR1 MNHEY, CDR2 SVGAGI. The V end lost 6 bases, the J end lost 7 bases, and 15 bases lay between the germline ends. The CDR3 totals 13 residues. In the original analysis: Researchers report that nucleated cell counts were estimated from reference gene primer amplification. Sequencing used immunoSEQ multiplex PCR; TCRdb keeps in-frame clones, though not all of them. Clone size and the V and J calls come from that table; the DNA yielded D and trimming. There are under 250,000 clones in the sample; around 88% occur only once, and 7.5% to 9% lies in the top ten. Sequenced material: peripheral blood. The chain carries TRBV6-5 and TRBJ1-2; TRBD1 might be the D (5 bases). The TCR comes from a woman between 50 and 59 years old with acute or convalescent COVID-19. CDR3 DNA sequence: TGTGCCAGCAGGGAGGGGACTGGCCGTGGCTACACCTTC. Its translation is CASREGTGRGYTF.